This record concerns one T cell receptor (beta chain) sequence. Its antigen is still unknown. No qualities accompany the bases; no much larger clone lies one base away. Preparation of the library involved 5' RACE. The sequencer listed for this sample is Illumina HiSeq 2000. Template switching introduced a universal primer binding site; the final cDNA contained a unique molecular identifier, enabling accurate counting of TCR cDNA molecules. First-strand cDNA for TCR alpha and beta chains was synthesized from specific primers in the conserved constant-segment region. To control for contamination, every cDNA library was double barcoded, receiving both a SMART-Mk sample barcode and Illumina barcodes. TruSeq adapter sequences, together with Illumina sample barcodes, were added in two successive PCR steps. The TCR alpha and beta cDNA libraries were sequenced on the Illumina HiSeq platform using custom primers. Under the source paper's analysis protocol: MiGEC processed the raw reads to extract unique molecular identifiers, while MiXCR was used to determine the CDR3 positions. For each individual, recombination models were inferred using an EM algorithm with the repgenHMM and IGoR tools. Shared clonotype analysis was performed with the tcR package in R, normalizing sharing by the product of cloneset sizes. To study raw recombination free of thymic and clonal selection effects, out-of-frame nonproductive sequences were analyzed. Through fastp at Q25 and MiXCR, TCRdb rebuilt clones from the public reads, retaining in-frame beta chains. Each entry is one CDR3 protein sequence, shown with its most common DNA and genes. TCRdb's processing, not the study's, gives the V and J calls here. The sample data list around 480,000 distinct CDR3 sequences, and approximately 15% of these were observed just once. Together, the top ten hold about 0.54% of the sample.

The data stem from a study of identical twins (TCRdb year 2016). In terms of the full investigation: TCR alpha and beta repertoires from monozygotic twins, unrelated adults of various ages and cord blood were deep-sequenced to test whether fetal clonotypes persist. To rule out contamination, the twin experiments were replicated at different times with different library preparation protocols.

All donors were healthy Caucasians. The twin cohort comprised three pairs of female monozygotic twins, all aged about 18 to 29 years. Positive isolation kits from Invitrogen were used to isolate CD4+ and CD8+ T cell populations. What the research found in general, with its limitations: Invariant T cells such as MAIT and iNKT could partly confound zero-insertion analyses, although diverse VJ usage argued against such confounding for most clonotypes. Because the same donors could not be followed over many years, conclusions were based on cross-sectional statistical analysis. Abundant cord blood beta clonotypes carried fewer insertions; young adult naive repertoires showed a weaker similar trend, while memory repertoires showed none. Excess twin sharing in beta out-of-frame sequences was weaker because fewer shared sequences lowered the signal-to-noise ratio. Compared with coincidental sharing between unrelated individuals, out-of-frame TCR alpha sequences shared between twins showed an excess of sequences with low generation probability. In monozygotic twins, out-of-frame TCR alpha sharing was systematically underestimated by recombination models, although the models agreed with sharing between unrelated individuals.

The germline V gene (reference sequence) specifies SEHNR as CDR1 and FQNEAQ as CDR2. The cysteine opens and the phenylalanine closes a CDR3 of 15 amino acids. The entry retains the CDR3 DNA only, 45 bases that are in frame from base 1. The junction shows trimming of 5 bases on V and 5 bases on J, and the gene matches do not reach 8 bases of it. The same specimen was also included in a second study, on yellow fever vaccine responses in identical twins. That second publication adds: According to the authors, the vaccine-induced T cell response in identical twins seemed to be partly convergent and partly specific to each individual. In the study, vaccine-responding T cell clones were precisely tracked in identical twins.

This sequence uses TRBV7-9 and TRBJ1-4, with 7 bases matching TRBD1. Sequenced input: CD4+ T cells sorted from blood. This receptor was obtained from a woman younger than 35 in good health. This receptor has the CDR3 CASSERRTGNEKLFF. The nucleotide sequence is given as TGTGCCAGCAGCGAGCGGAGGACAGGAAATGAAAAACTGTTTTTT.